This T cell receptor (beta chain) emerged from a study of OX40 agonist ivuxolimab in advanced cancers. Sequencing used immunoSEQ multiplex PCR; TCRdb keeps in-frame clones, though not all of them. The table has about 11,000 clones, around three quarters seen once. The sequencing here drew on CD4+ or CD8+ T cells sorted from blood, taken in a trial of the OX40 agonist ivuxolimab. The clonotype originates from an adult with an advanced solid tumor such as melanoma, head and neck, liver or kidney cancer.

The CDR3 nucleotides read TGTGCCAGCAGTTTACGGCGGAAAAACACTGAAGCTTTCTTT. Translation gives CASSLRRKNTEAFF. The gene calls are TRBV27 and TRBJ1-1, with no clear D. Germline V gene data show CDR1 as MNHEY and CDR2 as SMNVEV (reference sequence). V was pared by 2 bases and J by 2 bases, with 9 bases between. This CDR3 comprises 14 residues.